This TCR beta chain derives from a study of response to subunit inactivated influenza vaccine. Findings and caveats of the study: Each seasonal influenza vaccination, the authors suggested, recruits few new T cells.

TCRdb reanalysed the RT-PCR reads using MiXCR and keeps one entry per CDR3 protein. The sample lists approximately 570,000 distinct CDR3 sequences; 7.5% to 8.5% were seen once. CDR3 length equals 15 residues. V gave up 2 bases and J gave up 0 bases, with 7 bases separating them. Germline-derived CDR1 and CDR2 are KGHSH and LQKENI. Only a few counts were recorded for this clonotype. What it recognizes is unknown. Sequenced here: PBMCs from blood, sampled around 25 months after vaccination. V usage is TRBV18 and J usage is TRBJ2-2; D remains unclear. This clonotype was sampled from a man aged 45 to 70 who received an inactivated influenza vaccine. DNA of the CDR3: TGTGCCAGCTCACCAACGGTAGCGAACACCGGGGAGCTGTTTTTT. This translates into CASSPTVANTGELFF.